The 20 T cell receptor beta chains listed next were all sequenced from one sample in a study of T-cell memory formation after mild COVID-19. Each CDR3 protein is one row after TCRdb ran MiXCR on the 5' RACE reads. The table lists under 450,000 distinct CDR3 sequences, 20% to 30% of them singletons, with less than 15% in the top ten. The sequenced sample was PBMCs or a T cell subset sorted from them (not recorded which). These receptors all stem from an adult woman who had mild COVID-19 (a few samples of this study predate the infection). Cell type and time point are not known.

J is TRBJ1-4 and V is TRBV20-1, with a possible D match to TRBD1 (5 bases). The CDR3 is 13 residues long. Germline V CDR1 and CDR2: DFQATT, SNEGSKA (reference sequence). V was clipped by 4 bases and J by 1 base, with 7 bases between them. The CDR3 DNA reads as TGCAGTGCTAATCAGGGAACTAATGAAAAACTGTTTTTT. It encodes CSANQGTNEKLFF.

The chain combines TRBV7-9 with TRBJ2-1, with D possibly TRBD2 on 6 matching bases. Per germline, CDR1 SEHNR and CDR2 FQNEAQ (reference sequence). Trimming removed 4 bases from V and 6 bases from J, with 16 bases in between. This CDR3 has 15 amino acids. CDR3 DNA: TGTGCCAGCAGCTCGGGACTGATCCTGAGCAATGAGCAGTTCTTC. Translation: CASSSGLILSNEQFF. The full variable domain, rest sourced from reference TRBV7-9 and TRBJ2-1, is DTGVSQNPRHKITKRGQNVTFRCDPISEHNRLYWYRQTLGQGPEFLTYFQNEAQLEKSRLLSDRFSAERPKGSFSTLEIQRTEQGDSAMYLCASSSGLILSNEQFFGPGTRLTVL.

The chain has TRBV20-1 and TRBJ2-7; D might be TRBD2 (5 bases). Germline CDR1 DFQATT, CDR2 SNEGSKA (reference sequence). The CDR3 runs to 13 residues. Trimming stripped 1 base from V and 1 base from J, with 8 bases between. CDR3 coding DNA: TGCAGTGCTAGAGTGAGGGCTTCCTACGAGCAGTACTTC. This sequence encodes CSARVRASYEQYF.

The chain is built from TRBV12-3 or TRBV12-4 and TRBJ2-5; D is uncertain. This CDR3 region has 12 residues. With 7 bases removed from V and 5 bases from J, the gap between germline ends came to 11 bases. The CDR3 sequence is CASTSELETQYF. The CDR3 DNA sequence: TGTGCCAGCACCTCGGAGTTGGAGACCCAGTACTTC.

This clonotype was recorded a few times. The V gene is TRBV11-2, the J gene TRBJ2-3; no clear D. Looked up from germline, CDR1 is SGHAT and CDR2 is FQNNGV. This CDR3 has 15 amino acids. V was trimmed by 1 base and J by 0 bases, leaving 8 bases between them. The CDR3, as DNA: TGTGCCAGCAGCTTAGGCACGATAAGCACAGATACGCAGTATTTT. Amino acids: CASSLGTISTDTQYF. Variable domain in full (rest from reference TRBV11-2 and TRBJ2-3): EAGVAQSPRYKIIEKRQSVAFWCNPISGHATLYWYQQILGQGPKLLIQFQNNGVVDDSQLPKDRFSAERLKGVDSTLKIQPAKLEDSAVYLCASSLGTISTDTQYFGPGTRLTVL.

This clonotype has only a few counts. This sequence joins TRBV3-1 and TRBJ1-5; unclear D gene. Germline V gene lookup returns CDR1 LGHDT and CDR2 YNNKEL (reference sequence). The CDR3 length is 13 residues. V was shortened by 3 bases and J by 3 bases, with 6 bases between the two germline ends. CDR3 protein: CASSHFDNQPQHF. In DNA form, the CDR3 reads TGTGCCAGCAGCCACTTCGACAATCAGCCCCAGCATTTT.

The CDR3 region is CAISEPNRLAGDGELFF. In DNA, the CDR3 is TGTGCCATCAGTGAGCCGAATCGACTAGCGGGAGACGGGGAGCTGTTTTTT. The chain is built from TRBV10-3 and TRBJ2-2; 12 bases line up with TRBD2. In germline, CDR1 is ENHRY, CDR2 SYGVKD. The CDR3 has 17 residues. V shed 2 bases and J 7 bases; nucleotides not matched to a gene: 8.

The chain joins TRBV10-3 to TRBJ2-5; D is tentatively TRBD1 or TRBD2 (5 bases each). Germline V gives CDR1 ENHRY, CDR2 SYGVKD. Trimming stripped 3 bases from V and 2 bases from J, with 19 bases between. CDR3 length: 17 amino acids. CDR3 protein: CAISEGTSPPEQETQYF. The CDR3 bases are TGTGCCATCAGTGAAGGGACCTCTCCCCCAGAGCAAGAGACCCAGTACTTC.

The chain recombines TRBV7-6 with TRBJ2-2; D uncertain. This CDR3 spans 13 amino acids. Germline CDR1 is SGHVS and CDR2 is FNYEAQ. V lost 3 bases and J lost 6, with 8 bases in between. CDR3 sequence (DNA): TGTGCCAGCAGCTTCAGCCAGTCCGGGGAGCTGTTTTTT. Its protein is CASSFSQSGELFF.

V is TRBV6-6 and J is TRBJ2-3; possible D gene TRBD2, 6 bases. V was trimmed by 6 bases and J by 0 bases, leaving 16 bases between them. CDR1 and CDR2 from the germline V gene are MNHNY and SVGAGI (reference sequence). There are 16 residues in the CDR3. CDR3 sequence reads: CASSSGTGTSTDTQYF. CDR3 DNA sequence: TGTGCCAGCAGCTCAGGAACCGGGACTAGCACAGATACGCAGTATTTT.

The rearrangement joins TRBV7-3 to TRBJ2-3, with D possibly being TRBD2 (6 bases). The V end lost 4 bases, the J end lost 6 bases, and 14 bases lay between the germline ends. The CDR3 totals 14 residues. The germline CDR1 and CDR2 sequences are SGHTA and FQGTGA. In nucleotides, the CDR3 is TGTGCCAGCAGCTGGGGCACTCGGGGGGATACGCAGTATTTT. Its protein product is CASSWGTRGDTQYF.

This clonotype was recorded a few times. V is TRBV12-3 or TRBV12-4 and J is TRBJ1-3; 7 bases line up with TRBD1. The CDR3 runs to 13 residues. J was trimmed by 5 bases and V by 4 bases; bases with no gene match: 2. CDR3 sequence reads: CASSSGQRNTIYF. Here the CDR3 DNA reads TGTGCCAGCAGTTCGGGACAGAGAAACACCATATATTTT.

This clonotype was observed a few times. This chain uses TRBV6-5 with TRBJ1-1, with 9 nucleotides matching TRBD1. The CDR3 is 14 residues long. Germline V gene sequence: CDR1 MNHEY, CDR2 SVGAGI. Trimming removed 2 bases from V and 6 bases from J; junction bases left unmatched: 4. DNA for the CDR3: TGTGCCAGCAGTTACACAGGACAGGGGTCTGAAGCTTTCTTT. Translated: CASSYTGQGSEAFF.

The chain is built from TRBV12-3 or TRBV12-4 and TRBJ2-4; D is possibly TRBD1 or TRBD2 (5 bases each). This CDR3 has 17 amino acids. The V and J ends lost 5 bases and 0 bases respectively, with 17 bases between them. CDR3 DNA sequence: TGTGCCAGCAGTCTTCCACCGGGACCATCAGCCAAAAACATTCAGTACTTC. Protein: CASSLPPGPSAKNIQYF.

A few counts support this clonotype. The CDR3 sequence is CASRTLGGPYNEQFF. CDR3 sequence (DNA): TGTGCCAGCAGAACCTTAGGCGGACCCTACAATGAGCAGTTCTTC. The J gene is TRBJ2-1, the V gene TRBV7-6, with D unclear. Per the germline V gene, CDR1 is SGHVS and CDR2 is FNYEAQ. V was pared by 6 bases and J by 2 bases, with 14 bases between. This CDR3 is 15 amino acids long.

This sequence joins TRBV7-9 and TRBJ2-3; TRBD2 aligns across 7 bases. CDR3 size: 15 residues. V trimming: 5 bases; J trimming: 5 bases; junction bases outside the gene matches: 10. Looked up from germline, CDR1 is SEHNR and CDR2 is FQNEAQ (reference sequence). CDR3 amino acids: CASSRTGGSGDTQYF. CDR3 DNA sequence: TGTGCCAGCAGCCGGACGGGGGGTTCAGGAGATACGCAGTATTTT.

This clonotype was seen a few times. This chain connects TRBV20-1 to TRBJ2-3; 9 positions agree with TRBD2. Losses at the gene ends were 6 bases for V and 3 bases for J; bases not matched to a gene: 10. The CDR3 runs 15 residues. The germline gives CDR1 DFQATT, CDR2 SNEGSKA (reference sequence). The CDR3 DNA follows: TGCAGTGCGACCCGGCGGGAGGGTAGAACAGATACGCAGTATTTT. Protein sequence: CSATRREGRTDTQYF.

The V call is TRBV11-2, the J call TRBJ2-1; D is unclear. The V end was cut by 5 bases, the J end by 8 bases, with 10 bases between. CDR1 and CDR2 (germline): SGHAT, FQNNGV. The CDR3 has 12 amino acids. The CDR3: CASSPPWDEQFF. CDR3 DNA sequence: TGTGCCAGCAGCCCCCCGTGGGATGAGCAGTTCTTC. The full variable domain, rest sourced from reference TRBV11-2 and TRBJ2-1, is EAGVAQSPRYKIIEKRQSVAFWCNPISGHATLYWYQQILGQGPKLLIQFQNNGVVDDSQLPKDRFSAERLKGVDSTLKIQPAKLEDSAVYLCASSPPWDEQFFGPGTRLTVL.

This clonotype occurred a few times. The chain carries TRBV30 and TRBJ2-1, with TRBD2 matching 9 bases. Germline CDR1 GTSNPN, CDR2 SVGIG (reference sequence). CDR3 length: 15 amino acids. The trim removed 1 base at V and 6 bases at J, leaving 7 bases unmatched. CDR3 coding DNA: TGTGCCTGGAGTGAAGGTAGCGGGGGAATCAATGAGCAGTTCTTC. This encodes CAWSEGSGGINEQFF.

V usage is TRBV19 and J usage is TRBJ1-1, with TRBD1 matching over 9 bases. Germline values: CDR1 LNHDA, CDR2 SQIVND (reference sequence). The ends lost 4 bases at V and 0 bases at J; junction bases unmatched: 9. The CDR3 sequence is 17 residues long. CDR3 nucleotide sequence: TGTGCCAGTAGTACCCCCGGGACAGGGATGATGAACACTGAAGCTTTCTTT. As protein: CASSTPGTGMMNTEAFF.